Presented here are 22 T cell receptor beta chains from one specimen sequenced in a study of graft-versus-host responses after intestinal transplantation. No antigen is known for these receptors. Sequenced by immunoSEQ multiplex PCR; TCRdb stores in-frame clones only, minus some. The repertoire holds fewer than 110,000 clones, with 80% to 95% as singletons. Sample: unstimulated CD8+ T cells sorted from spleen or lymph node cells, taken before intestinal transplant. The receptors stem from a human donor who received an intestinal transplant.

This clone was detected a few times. In DNA, the CDR3 is TGTGCCACCAGCAGTCCGGGACAGAATTCACCCCTCCACTTT. Translating gives CATSSPGQNSPLHF. The gene calls are TRBV15 and TRBJ1-6, with 7 nucleotides matching TRBD1. This CDR3 spans 14 amino acids. J gave up 7 bases and V 3 bases, and 3 bases lay outside the gene matches. In germline, CDR1 is LNHNV, CDR2 YYDKDF (reference sequence).

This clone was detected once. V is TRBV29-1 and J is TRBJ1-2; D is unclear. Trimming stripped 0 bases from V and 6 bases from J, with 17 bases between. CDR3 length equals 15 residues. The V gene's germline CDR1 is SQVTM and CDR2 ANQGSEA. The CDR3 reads CSVEEAVNEAHGYTF. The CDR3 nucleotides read TGCAGCGTTGAAGAGGCCGTGAACGAAGCCCATGGCTACACCTTC.

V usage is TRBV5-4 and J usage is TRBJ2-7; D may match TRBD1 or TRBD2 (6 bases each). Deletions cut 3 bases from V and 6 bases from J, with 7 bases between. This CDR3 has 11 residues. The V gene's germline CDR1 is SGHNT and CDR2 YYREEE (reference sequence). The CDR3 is CASSSGAEQYF. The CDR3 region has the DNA TGTGCCAGCAGCTCGGGGGCCGAGCAGTACTTC.

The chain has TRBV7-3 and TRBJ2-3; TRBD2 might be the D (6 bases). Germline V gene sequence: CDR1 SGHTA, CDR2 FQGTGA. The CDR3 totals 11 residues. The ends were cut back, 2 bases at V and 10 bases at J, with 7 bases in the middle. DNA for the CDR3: TGTGCCAGCAGCTTAGGCGGGGCGCAGTATTTT. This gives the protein CASSLGGAQYF. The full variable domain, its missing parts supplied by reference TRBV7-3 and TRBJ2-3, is GAGVSQTPSNKVTEKGKYVELRCDPISGHTALYWYRQSLGQGPEFLIYFQGTGAADDSGLPNDRFFAVRPEGSVSTLKIQRTERGDSAVYLCASSLGGAQYFGPGTRLTVL.

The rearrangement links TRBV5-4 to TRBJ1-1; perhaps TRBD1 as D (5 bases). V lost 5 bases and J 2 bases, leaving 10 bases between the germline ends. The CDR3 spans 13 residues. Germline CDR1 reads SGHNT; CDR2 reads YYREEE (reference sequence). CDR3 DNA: TGTGCCAGCAGAAGACAGATTAACACTGAAGCTTTCTTT. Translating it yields CASRRQINTEAFF.

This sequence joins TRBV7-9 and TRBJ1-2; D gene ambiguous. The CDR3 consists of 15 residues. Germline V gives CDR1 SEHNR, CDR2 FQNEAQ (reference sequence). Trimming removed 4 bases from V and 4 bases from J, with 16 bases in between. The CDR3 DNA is TGTGCCAGCAGCTCTGGGGATGTTATTGGCTATGGCTACACCTTC. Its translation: CASSSGDVIGYGYTF.

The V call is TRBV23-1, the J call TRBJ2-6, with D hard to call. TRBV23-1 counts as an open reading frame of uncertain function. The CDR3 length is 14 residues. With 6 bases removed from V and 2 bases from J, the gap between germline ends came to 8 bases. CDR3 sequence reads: CASSANPGANVLTF. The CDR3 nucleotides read TGCGCCAGCAGCGCGAATCCTGGGGCCAACGTCCTGACTTTC.

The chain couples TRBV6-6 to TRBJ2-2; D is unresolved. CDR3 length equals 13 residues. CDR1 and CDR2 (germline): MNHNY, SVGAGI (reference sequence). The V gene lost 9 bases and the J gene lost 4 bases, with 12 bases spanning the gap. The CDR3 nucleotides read TGTGCCAGTCAGGTTTCGGGCACCGGGGAGCTGTTTTTT. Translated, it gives CASQVSGTGELFF.

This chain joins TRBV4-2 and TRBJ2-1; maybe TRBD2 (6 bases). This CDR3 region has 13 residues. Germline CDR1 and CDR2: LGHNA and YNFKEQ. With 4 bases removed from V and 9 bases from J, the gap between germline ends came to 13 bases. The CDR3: CASSRNSGSEQFF. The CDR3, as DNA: TGTGCCAGCAGCCGAAATAGCGGTAGTGAGCAGTTCTTC.

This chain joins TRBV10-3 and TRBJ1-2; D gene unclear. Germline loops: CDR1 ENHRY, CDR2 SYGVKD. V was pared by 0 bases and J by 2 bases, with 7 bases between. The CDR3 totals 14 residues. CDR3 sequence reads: CAISESGVNYGYTF. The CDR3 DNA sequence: TGTGCCATCAGTGAGTCTGGGGTGAACTATGGCTACACCTTC.

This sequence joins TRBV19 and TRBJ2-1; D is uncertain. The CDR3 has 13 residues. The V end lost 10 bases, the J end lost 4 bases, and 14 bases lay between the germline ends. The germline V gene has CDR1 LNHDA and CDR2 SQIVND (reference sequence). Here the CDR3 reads CATRPDIYNEQFF. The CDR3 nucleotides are TGTGCCACGAGACCAGACATTTACAATGAGCAGTTCTTC.

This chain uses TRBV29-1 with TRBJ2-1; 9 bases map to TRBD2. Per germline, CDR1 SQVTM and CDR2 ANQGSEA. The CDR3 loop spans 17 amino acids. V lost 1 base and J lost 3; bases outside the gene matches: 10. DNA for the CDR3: TGCAGCGTTGAAGGGTTGGCGGGGGGGGCCTACTACAATGAGCAGTTCTTC. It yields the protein CSVEGLAGGAYYNEQFF.

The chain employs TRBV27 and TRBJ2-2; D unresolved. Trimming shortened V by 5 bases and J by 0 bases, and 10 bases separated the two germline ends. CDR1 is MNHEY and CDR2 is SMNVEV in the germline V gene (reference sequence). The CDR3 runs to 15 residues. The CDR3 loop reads CASSTRLSNTGELFF. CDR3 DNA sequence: TGTGCCAGCAGTACGCGGTTATCGAACACCGGGGAGCTGTTTTTT.

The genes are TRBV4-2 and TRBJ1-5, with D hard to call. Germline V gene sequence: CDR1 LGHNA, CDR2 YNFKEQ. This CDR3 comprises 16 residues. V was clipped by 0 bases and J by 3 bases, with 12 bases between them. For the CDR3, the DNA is TGTGCCAGCAGCCAAGATCGGAGACTTTACAATCAGCCCCAGCATTTT. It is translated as CASSQDRRLYNQPQHF.

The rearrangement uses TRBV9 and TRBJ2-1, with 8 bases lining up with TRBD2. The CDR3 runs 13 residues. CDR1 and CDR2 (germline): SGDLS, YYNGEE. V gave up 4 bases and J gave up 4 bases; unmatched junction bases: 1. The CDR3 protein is CASSPGGYNEQFF. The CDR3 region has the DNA TGTGCCAGCAGCCCGGGAGGGTACAATGAGCAGTTCTTC.

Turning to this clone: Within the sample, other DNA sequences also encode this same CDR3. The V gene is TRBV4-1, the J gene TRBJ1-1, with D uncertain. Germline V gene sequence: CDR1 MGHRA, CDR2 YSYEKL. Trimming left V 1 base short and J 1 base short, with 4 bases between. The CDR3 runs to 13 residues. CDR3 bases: TGCGCCAGCAGCCAAGTCCGGAACACTGAAGCTTTCTTT. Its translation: CASSQVRNTEAFF.

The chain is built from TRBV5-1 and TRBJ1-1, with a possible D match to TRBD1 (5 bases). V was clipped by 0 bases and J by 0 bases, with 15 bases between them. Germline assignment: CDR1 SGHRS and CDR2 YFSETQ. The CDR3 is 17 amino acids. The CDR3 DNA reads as TGCGCCAGCAGCTTGGGAATTGGGGGTCACATGAACACTGAAGCTTTCTTT. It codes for CASSLGIGGHMNTEAFF.

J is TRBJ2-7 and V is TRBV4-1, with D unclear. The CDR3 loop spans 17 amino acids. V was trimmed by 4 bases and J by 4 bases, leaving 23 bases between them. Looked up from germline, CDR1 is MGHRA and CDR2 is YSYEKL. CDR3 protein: CASSLDLRSGPGYEQYF. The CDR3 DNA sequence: TGCGCCAGCAGCCTAGACCTGCGATCGGGCCCCGGATACGAGCAGTACTTC.

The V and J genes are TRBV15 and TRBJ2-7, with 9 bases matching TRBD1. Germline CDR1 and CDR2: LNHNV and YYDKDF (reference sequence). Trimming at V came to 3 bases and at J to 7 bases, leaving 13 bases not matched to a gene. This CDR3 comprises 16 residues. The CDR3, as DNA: TGTGCCACCAGCAGGTCCGGGACAGGGAGGACGGGAGAGCAGTACTTC. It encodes CATSRSGTGRTGEQYF.

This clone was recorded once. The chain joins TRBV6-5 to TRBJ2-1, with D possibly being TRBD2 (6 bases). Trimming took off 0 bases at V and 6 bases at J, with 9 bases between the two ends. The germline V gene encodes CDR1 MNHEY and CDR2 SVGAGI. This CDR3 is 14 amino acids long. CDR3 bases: TGTGCCAGCAGTTACTCGGCGGGGAGCAATGAGCAGTTCTTC. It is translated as CASSYSAGSNEQFF.

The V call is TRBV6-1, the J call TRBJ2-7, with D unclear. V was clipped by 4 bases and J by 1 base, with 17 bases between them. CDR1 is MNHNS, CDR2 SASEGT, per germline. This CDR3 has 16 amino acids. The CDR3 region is CASSARPDGPSYEQYF. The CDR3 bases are TGTGCCAGCAGTGCCCGACCGGACGGGCCATCCTACGAGCAGTACTTC.

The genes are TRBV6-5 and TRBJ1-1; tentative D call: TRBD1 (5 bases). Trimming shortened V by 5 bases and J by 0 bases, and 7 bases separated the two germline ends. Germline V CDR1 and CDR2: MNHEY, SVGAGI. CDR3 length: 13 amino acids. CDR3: CASSQGLNTEAFF. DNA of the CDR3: TGTGCCAGCAGTCAGGGACTGAACACTGAAGCTTTCTTT.